The entry below describes one TCR beta chain. Its target is not known. This sample was taken from a study of T cell responses to AZD1222 COVID-19 vaccine. Whole-study findings and limits: Close to half of all spike-specific TCRs reportedly target regions of the variants that are unmutated. Among the donors, most were white British and more were female, and clonal diversity was possibly underestimated. Increases in Spike-specific TCR breadth and depth were seen after two AZD1222 doses.

Looked up from germline, CDR1 is WSHSY and CDR2 is SAAADI. There are 14 residues in the CDR3. The V end lost 4 bases, the J end lost 0 bases, and 9 bases lay between the germline ends. Repertoires were generated with immunoSEQ multiplex PCR, while TCRdb's copy carries only in-frame clones and drops some. The data contain approximately 88,000 clones, just over 90% of them singletons. This sample comprised peripheral blood, obtained 28 days after the second AZD1222 dose. The rearrangement uses TRBV10-2 and TRBJ1-1; D uncertain. This TCR derives from an adult who received the AZD1222 COVID-19 vaccine. CDR3 in amino acids: CASSGGRMNTEAFF. The CDR3 DNA reads as TGCGCCAGCAGTGGAGGACGGATGAACACTGAAGCTTTCTTT.